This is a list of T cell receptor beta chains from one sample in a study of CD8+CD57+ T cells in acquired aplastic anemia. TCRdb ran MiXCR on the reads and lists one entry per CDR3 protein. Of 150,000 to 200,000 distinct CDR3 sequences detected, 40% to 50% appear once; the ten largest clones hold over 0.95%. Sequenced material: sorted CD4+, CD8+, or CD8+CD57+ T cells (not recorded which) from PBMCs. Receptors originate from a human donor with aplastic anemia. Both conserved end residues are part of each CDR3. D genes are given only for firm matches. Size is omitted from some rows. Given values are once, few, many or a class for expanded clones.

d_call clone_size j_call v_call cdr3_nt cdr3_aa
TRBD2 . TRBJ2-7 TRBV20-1 TGCAGTGCTAGGCCGCGACTAGCGGGGGAGATCTACGAGCAGTACTTC CSARPRLAGEIYEQYF
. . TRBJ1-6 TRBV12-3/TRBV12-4 TGTGCCAGCAGAGGGGGACAACCCAATTCACCCCTCCACTTT CASRGGQPNSPLHF
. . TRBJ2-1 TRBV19 TGTGCCAGTAGTGGACAACTAAACAATGAGCAGTTCTTC CASSGQLNNEQFF
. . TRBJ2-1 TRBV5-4 TGTGCCAGCAGCTTGGAAGGGTACTACAATGAGCAGTTCTTC CASSLEGYYNEQFF
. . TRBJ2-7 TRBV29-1 TGCAGCGTTGAGGGTCGCGGACAGAAAAACGTCTACGAGCAGTACTTC CSVEGRGQKNVYEQYF
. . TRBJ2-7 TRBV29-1 TGCAGCGTTGAAGGGTTTGAGGGATACGAGCAGTACTTC CSVEGFEGYEQYF
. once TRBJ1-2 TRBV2 TGTGCCAGCAGTGAAGTAGATCTCTATGGCTACACCTTC CASSEVDLYGYTF
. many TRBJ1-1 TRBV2 TGTGCCAGCAATAGGGACGTTACTGAAGCTTTCTTT CASNRDVTEAFF
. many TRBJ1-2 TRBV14 TGTGCCAGCAGCCAAAGTACCAGAAACTATGGCTACACCTTC CASSQSTRNYGYTF
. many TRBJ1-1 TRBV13 TGTGCCAGCAGCCGGGATGGATGGAACACTGAAGCTTTCTTT CASSRDGWNTEAFF
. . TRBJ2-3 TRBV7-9 TGTGCCAGCAGCGTCACAGGGATGGATACGCAGTATTTT CASSVTGMDTQYF
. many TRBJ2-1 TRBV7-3 TGTGCCAGCAGCTTAACCGGAACGGGGGTGGGAGATGAGCAGTTCTTC CASSLTGTGVGDEQFF
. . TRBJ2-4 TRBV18 TGTGCCAGCTCACCGGGCGGGGCTGTGGTCAAAAACATTCAGTACTTC CASSPGGAVVKNIQYF
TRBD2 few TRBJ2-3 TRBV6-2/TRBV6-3 TGTGCCAGCAGTCGCTCGGGGGGTGGTCGACCTTACACAGATACGCAGTATTTT CASSRSGGGRPYTDTQYF
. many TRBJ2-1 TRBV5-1 TGCGCCAGCAGCCCGTTAGGCGGGTTGAATGAGCAGTTCTTC CASSPLGGLNEQFF
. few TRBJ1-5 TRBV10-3 TGTGCCATCAGTGAGTTGGGTCAGCCCCAGCATTTT CAISELGQPQHF
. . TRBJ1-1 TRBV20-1 TGCAGTGCCAGCAGCCAATTCGGGTACACTGAAGCTTTCTTT CSASSQFGYTEAFF
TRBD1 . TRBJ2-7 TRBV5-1 TGCGCCAGCAGCTTCCGGGACAGGAGTGACTCCTACGAGCAGTACTTC CASSFRDRSDSYEQYF
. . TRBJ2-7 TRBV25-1 TGTGCCAGCAAGGAACTCACGCGGCAGTACTTC CASKELTRQYF
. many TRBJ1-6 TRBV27 TGTGCCAGCCACCTCCGGGGGGCGAATTCACCCCTCCACTTT CASHLRGANSPLHF
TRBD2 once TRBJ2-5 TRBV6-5 TGTGCCAGCAGTTACACCGGGACTAGGGAGACCCAGTACTTC CASSYTGTRETQYF
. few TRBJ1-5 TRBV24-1 TGTGCCACCAGTGACCTTTGGGGGCAGCCCCAGCATTTT CATSDLWGQPQHF
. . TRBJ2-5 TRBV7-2 TGTGCCAGCAGCTGGGTCGGTGGGACCCAGTACTTC CASSWVGGTQYF
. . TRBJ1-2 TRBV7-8 TGTGCCAGCAGCTTAGCGAGAATGGTGCCAAACTATGGCTACACCTTC CASSLARMVPNYGYTF
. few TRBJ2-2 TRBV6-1 TGTGCCAGCAGTGATGGCCTAGCGACCACCGGGGAGCTGTTTTTT CASSDGLATTGELFF
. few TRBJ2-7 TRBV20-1 TGCAGTGCTGGGGGGGCGCAGAAGCAGTACTTC CSAGGAQKQYF
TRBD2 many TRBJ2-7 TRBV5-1 TGCGCCAGCAGCGGAGGAGGGAGGGCCTACGAGCAGTACTTC CASSGGGRAYEQYF
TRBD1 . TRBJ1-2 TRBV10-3 TGTGCCATCAGTGAAACAGGGGACTATGGCTACACCTTC CAISETGDYGYTF
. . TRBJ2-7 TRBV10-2 TGCGCCAGCACCCTGGCTGGATTCTCCTACGAGCAGTACTTC CASTLAGFSYEQYF
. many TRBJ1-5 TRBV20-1 TGCAGCGGGCTTTCGGGGGGCGACTATAGCAATCAGCCCCAGCATTTT CSGLSGGDYSNQPQHF
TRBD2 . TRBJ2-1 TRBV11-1 TGTGCCAGCAGCTTAGATGTAGCGGGAGTTAAGAATGAGCAGTTCTTC CASSLDVAGVKNEQFF
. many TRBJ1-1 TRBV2 TGTGCCAGCAGTGATAGGTTCACTGAAGCTTTCTTT CASSDRFTEAFF
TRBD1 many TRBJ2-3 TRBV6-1 TGTGCCAGCAGTGTTGACAGGGCAGATACGCAGTATTTT CASSVDRADTQYF
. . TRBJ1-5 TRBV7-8 TGTGCCAGCAGCCCCGCACCAAGCAATCAGCCCCAGCATTTT CASSPAPSNQPQHF
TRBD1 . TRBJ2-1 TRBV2 TGTGCCACAGGGACAGGGGGTTCCAATGAGCAGTTCTTC CATGTGGSNEQFF